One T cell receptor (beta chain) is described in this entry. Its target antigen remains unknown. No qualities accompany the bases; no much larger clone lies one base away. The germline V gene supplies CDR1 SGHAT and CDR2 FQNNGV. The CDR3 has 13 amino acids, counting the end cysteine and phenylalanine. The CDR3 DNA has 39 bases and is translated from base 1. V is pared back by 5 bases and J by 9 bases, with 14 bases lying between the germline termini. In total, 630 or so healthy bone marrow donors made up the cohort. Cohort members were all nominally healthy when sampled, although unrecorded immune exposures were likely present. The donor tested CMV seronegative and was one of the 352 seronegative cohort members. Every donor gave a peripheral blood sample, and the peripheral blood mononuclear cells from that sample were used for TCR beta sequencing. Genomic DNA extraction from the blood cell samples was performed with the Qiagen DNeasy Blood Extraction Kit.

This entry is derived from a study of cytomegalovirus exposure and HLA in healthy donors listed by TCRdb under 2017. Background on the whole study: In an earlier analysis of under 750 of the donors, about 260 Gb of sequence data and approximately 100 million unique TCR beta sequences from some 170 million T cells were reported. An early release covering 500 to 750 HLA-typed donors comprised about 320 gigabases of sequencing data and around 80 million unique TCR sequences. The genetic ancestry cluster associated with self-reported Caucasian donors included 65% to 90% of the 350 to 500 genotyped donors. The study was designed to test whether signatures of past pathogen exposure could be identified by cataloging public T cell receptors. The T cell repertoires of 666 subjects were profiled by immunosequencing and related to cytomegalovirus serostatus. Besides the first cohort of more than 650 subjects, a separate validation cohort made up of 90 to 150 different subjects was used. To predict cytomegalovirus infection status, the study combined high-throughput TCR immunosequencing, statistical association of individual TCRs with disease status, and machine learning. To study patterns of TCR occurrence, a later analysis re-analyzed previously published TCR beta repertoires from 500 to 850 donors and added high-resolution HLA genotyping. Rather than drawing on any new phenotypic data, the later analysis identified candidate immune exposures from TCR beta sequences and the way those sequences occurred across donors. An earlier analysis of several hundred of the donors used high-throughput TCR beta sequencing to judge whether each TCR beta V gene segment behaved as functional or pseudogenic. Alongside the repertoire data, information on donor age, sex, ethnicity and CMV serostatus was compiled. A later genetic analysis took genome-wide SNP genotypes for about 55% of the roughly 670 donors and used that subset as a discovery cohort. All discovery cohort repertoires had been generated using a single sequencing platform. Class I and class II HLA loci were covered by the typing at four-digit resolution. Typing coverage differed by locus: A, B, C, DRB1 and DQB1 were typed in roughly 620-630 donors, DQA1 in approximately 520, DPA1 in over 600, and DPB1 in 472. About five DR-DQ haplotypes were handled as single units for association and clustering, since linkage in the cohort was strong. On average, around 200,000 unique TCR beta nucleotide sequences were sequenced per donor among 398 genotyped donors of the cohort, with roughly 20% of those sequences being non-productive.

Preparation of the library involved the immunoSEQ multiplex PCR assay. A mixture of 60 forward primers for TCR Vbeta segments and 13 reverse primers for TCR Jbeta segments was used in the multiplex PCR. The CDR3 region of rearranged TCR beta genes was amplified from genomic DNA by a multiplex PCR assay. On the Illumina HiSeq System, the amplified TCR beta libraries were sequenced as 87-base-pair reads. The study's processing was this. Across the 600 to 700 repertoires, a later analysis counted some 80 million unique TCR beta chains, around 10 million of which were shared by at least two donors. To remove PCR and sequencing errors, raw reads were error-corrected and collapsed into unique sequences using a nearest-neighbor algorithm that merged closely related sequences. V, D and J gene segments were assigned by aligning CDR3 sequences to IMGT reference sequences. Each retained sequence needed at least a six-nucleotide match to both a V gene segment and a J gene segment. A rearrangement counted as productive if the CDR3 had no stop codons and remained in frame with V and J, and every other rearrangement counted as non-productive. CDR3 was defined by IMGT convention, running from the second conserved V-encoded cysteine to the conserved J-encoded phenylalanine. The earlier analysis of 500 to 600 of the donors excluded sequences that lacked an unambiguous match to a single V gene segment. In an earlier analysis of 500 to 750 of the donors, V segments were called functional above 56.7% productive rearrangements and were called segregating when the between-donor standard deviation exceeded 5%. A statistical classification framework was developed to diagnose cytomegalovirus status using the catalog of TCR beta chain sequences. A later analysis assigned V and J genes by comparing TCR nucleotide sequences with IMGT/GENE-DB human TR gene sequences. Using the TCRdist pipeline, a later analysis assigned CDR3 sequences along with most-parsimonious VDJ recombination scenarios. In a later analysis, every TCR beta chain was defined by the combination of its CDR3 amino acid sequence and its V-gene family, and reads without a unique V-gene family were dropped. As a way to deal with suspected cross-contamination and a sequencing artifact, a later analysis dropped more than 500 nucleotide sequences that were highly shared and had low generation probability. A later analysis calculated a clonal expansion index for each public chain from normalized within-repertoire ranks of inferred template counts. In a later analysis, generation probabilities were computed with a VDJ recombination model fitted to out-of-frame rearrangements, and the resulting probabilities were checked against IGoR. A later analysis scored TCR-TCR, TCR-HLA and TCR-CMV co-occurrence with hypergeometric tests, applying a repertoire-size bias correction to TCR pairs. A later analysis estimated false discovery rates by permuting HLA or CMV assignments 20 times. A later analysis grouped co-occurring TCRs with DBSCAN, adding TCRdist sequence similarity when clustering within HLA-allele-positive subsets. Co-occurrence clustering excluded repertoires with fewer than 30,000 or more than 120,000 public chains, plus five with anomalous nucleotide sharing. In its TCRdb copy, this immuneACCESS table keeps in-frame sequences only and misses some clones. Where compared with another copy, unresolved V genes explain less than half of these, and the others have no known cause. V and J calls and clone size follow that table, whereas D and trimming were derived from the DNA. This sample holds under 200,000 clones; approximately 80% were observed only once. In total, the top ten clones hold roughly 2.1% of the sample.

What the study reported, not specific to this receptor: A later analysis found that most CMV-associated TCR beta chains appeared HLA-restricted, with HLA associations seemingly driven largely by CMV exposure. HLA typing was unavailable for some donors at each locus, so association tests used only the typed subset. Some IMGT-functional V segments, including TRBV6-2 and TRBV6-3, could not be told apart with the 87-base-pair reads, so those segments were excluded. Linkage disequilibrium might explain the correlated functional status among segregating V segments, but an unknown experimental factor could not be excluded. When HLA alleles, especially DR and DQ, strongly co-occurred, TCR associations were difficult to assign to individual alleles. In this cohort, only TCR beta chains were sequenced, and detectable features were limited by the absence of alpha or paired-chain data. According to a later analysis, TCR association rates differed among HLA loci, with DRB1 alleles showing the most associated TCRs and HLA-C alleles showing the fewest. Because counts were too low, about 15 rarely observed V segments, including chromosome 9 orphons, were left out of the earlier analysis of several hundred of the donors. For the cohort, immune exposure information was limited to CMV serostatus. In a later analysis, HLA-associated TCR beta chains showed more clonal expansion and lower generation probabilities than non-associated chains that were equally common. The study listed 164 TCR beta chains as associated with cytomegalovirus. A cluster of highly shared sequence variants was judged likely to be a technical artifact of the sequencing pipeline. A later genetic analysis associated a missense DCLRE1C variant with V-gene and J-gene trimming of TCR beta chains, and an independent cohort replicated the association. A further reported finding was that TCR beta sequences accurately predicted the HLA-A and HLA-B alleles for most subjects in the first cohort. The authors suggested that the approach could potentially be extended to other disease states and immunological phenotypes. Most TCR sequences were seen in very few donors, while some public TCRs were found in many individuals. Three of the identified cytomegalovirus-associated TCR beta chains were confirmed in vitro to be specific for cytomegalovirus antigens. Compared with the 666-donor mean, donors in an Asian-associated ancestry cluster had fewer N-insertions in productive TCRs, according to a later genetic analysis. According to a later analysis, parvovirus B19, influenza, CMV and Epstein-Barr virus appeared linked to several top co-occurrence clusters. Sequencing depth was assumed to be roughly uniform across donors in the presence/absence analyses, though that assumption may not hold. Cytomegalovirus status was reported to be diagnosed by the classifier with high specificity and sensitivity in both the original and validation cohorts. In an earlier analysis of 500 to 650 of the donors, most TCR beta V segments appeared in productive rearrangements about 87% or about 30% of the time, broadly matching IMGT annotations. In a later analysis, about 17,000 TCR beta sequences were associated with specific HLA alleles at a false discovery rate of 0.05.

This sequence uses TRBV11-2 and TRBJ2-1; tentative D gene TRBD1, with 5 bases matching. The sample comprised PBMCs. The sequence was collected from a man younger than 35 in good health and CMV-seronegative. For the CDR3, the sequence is CASSPMGLGEQFF. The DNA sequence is TGTGCCAGCAGCCCCATGGGGCTGGGTGAGCAGTTCTTC.